This T cell receptor beta chain was sequenced in a study of CD8+CD57+ T cells in acquired aplastic anemia. At the level of the study: On average, sorted CD4+ and CD8+ cells gave around 3.3 ug of DNA.

Genomic DNA was employed as the template in profiling TCR beta VDJ and CDR3. TCRdb used MiXCR to reprocess the reads, holding one entry per CDR3 protein. The sample has under 200,000 distinct CDR3 sequences, about 64% seen once; the top ten hold about 48%. The CDR3 contains 15 residues. Germline V gene lookup returns CDR1 SGDLS and CDR2 YYNGEE. V lost 7 bases to trimming and J lost 8 bases; unmatched junction nucleotides: 12. The specimen sequenced was sorted CD4+, CD8+, or CD8+CD57+ T cells (not recorded which) from PBMCs. The J gene is TRBJ1-6, the V gene TRBV9; 7 bases agree with TRBD1. The receptor comes from a human donor in good health. The CDR3 here is CASSPGGSRDSPLHF. The CDR3 DNA follows: TGTGCCAGCTCCCCAGGGGGGAGTCGGGATTCACCCCTCCACTTT.